The next 15 T cell receptor beta chains were all read from a single sample in a study of T cell responses to AZD1222 COVID-19 vaccine. Here immunoSEQ multiplex PCR was the method, and the copy in TCRdb shows in-frame clones only, minus some. The sample shows more than 110,000 clones, 80% to 95% of them seen only once. Here the sequenced sample was peripheral blood, taken on day 0 of AZD1222 vaccination. These receptors all stem from an adult in good health.

This clone appeared a single time. The rearrangement uses TRBV6-2 or TRBV6-3 and TRBJ2-6; the D call may be TRBD1 or TRBD2 (5 bases each). Trimming removed 6 bases from V and 4 bases from J, with 16 bases in between. The CDR3 runs 16 residues. Germline-derived CDR1 and CDR2 are MNHEY and SVGEGT. Here the CDR3 reads CASSTGAEAGANVLTF. As DNA, the CDR3 is TGTGCCAGCAGCACCGGGGCCGAGGCCGGGGCCAACGTCCTGACTTTC.

The V call is TRBV19, the J call TRBJ2-3, with D tentatively TRBD1 or TRBD2 (6 bases each). V lost 3 bases, J lost 2 bases, and 12 bases lay in between. Looked up from germline, CDR1 is LNHDA and CDR2 is SQIVND (reference sequence). There are 15 residues in the CDR3. CDR3 residues: CASSIWGADTDTQYF. The CDR3 bases are TGTGCCAGTAGTATCTGGGGGGCTGACACAGATACGCAGTATTTT.

The V gene is TRBV5-1, the J gene TRBJ1-2, with D possibly TRBD1 on 5 matching bases. The V and J ends lost 0 bases and 0 bases respectively, with 9 bases between them. There are 15 residues in the CDR3. Per germline, CDR1 SGHRS and CDR2 YFSETQ. Here the CDR3 DNA reads TGCGCCAGCAGCTTGGGGACAAGCACTAACTATGGCTACACCTTC. This sequence encodes CASSLGTSTNYGYTF.

The V call is TRBV3-1 (or the pseudogene TRBV3-2), the J call TRBJ2-2; possible D gene TRBD1, 6 bases. Trimming pared 8 bases from V and 7 bases from J, leaving 11 bases between. Germline CDR1 and CDR2: LGHDT and YNNKEL (reference sequence). The CDR3 sequence is 12 residues long. CDR3 in amino acids: CASSRGIGELFF. CDR3 nucleotide sequence: TGTGCCAGCTCTAGGGGGATCGGGGAGCTGTTTTTT.

This clone was recorded once. The V call is TRBV13, the J call TRBJ2-7; D may be TRBD2 (6 bases). This CDR3 spans 15 amino acids. Germline V CDR1 and CDR2: PRHDT, FYEKMQ (reference sequence). Deletions cut 2 bases from V and 5 bases from J, with 16 bases between. CDR3 sequence: CASSLSPGVSNEQYF. CDR3 coding DNA: TGTGCCAGCAGCTTAAGCCCGGGAGTAAGTAACGAGCAGTACTTC.

This clone appeared once. V usage is TRBV11-3 and J usage is TRBJ2-1; 7 bases line up with TRBD1. The CDR3 totals 14 residues. From germline, CDR1 is SGHNT and CDR2 YENEEA. Germline trimming cut 2 bases from V and 6 bases from J; bases unmatched to any gene: 4. Here the CDR3 reads CASSLWSGGNEQFF. The CDR3 DNA reads as TGTGCCAGCAGCTTATGGTCAGGGGGCAATGAGCAGTTCTTC.

The rearrangement links TRBV3-1 (or the pseudogene TRBV3-2) to TRBJ2-1; 7 bases map to TRBD2. The germline V gene encodes CDR1 LGHDT and CDR2 YNNKEL (reference sequence). The J segment lost 6 bases and the V segment lost 0 bases, leaving 8 bases of the junction unmatched. The CDR3 has 16 amino acids. The CDR3 reads CASSQEGSGHSNEQFF. The CDR3 coding sequence is TGTGCCAGCAGCCAAGAGGGTAGCGGGCACTCCAATGAGCAGTTCTTC.

The J gene is TRBJ2-3, the V gene TRBV7-9; 9 positions agree with TRBD2. The V segment lost 1 base and the J segment 6 bases; nucleotides outside the gene matches: 11. CDR3 length: 17 amino acids. Germline CDR1 and CDR2: SEHNR and FQNEAQ (reference sequence). This CDR3 is CASSLGSLAGLADTQYF. CDR3 nucleotides: TGTGCCAGCAGCTTAGGATCCCTAGCGGGATTGGCTGATACGCAGTATTTT.

The V call is TRBV6-2 or TRBV6-3, the J call TRBJ1-3, with 9 bases aligning to TRBD1. Germline V gene sequence: CDR1 MNHEY, CDR2 SVGEGT. The trim removed 5 bases at V and 4 bases at J, leaving 9 bases unmatched. The CDR3 spans 16 residues. The CDR3 nucleotides read TGTGCCAGCAGTCGTGAACAGGGGGCCCTCGGAAACACCATATATTTT. Translation gives CASSREQGALGNTIYF.

V is TRBV30 and J is TRBJ1-1, with D possibly being TRBD1 (6 bases). Germline loops: CDR1 GTSNPN, CDR2 SVGIG (reference sequence). CDR3 length equals 14 residues. The germline V and J ends were trimmed by 2 bases and 0 bases, with 10 bases remaining between them. CDR3 DNA: TGTGCCTGGAGTCTGGACAGTATGAACACTGAAGCTTTCTTT. Amino acid sequence: CAWSLDSMNTEAFF.

This clone was seen once. The V gene is TRBV6-5, the J gene TRBJ2-7; TRBD2 might be the D (6 bases). CDR1 MNHEY and CDR2 SVGAGI come from the germline V gene. V was clipped by 11 bases and J by 5 bases, with 19 bases between them. The CDR3 has 13 amino acids. The CDR3 coding sequence is TGTGCCGGGTGTACCGCGGGGCTAAACGAGCAGTACTTC. The encoded protein is CAGCTAGLNEQYF.

This rearrangement joins TRBV21-1 to TRBJ2-5; the table names TRBD2, a call not compared with the DNA. TRBV21-1 is listed as a pseudogene. CDR3 length equals 20 residues. The CDR3 loop is CASSKAQICRERGKQETQYF. The CDR3 coding sequence is TGTGCCAGCAGCAAAGCGCAGATTTGTCGGGAACGGGGAAAGCAAGAGACCCAGTACTTC.

This chain uses TRBV15 with TRBJ1-1; the D is unclear. Germline CDR1 is LNHNV and CDR2 is YYDKDF (reference sequence). V lost 1 base and J 3 bases, leaving 6 bases between the germline ends. CDR3 length: 13 amino acids. The CDR3: CATSRGTDTEAFF. The CDR3 DNA sequence: TGTGCCACCAGCAGAGGGACGGACACTGAAGCTTTCTTT. Together with reference TRBV15 and TRBJ1-1, the CDR3 gives the full variable domain: DAMVIQNPRYQVTQFGKPVTLSCSQTLNHNVMYWYQQKSSQAPKLLFHYYDKDFNNEADTPDNFQSRRPNTSFCFLDIRSPGLGDTAMYLCATSRGTDTEAFFGQGTRLTVV.

The CDR3 reads CAWGKSAGANVLTF. The CDR3 DNA sequence: TGTGCCTGGGGGAAGTCTGCTGGGGCCAACGTCCTGACTTTC. The V call is TRBV30, the J call TRBJ2-6; D is unclear. CDR3 length: 14 amino acids. CDR1 GTSNPN and CDR2 SVGIG come from the germline V gene (reference sequence). Trimming removed 5 bases from V and 2 bases from J, with 10 bases in between.

The chain recombines TRBV9 with TRBJ2-1; D is unresolved. Germline V gives CDR1 SGDLS, CDR2 YYNGEE. This CDR3 comprises 12 residues. Trimming took off 3 bases at V and 9 bases at J, with 10 bases between the two ends. Here the CDR3 reads CASSGELGEQFF. DNA of the CDR3: TGTGCCAGCAGCGGGGAACTCGGTGAGCAGTTCTTC.